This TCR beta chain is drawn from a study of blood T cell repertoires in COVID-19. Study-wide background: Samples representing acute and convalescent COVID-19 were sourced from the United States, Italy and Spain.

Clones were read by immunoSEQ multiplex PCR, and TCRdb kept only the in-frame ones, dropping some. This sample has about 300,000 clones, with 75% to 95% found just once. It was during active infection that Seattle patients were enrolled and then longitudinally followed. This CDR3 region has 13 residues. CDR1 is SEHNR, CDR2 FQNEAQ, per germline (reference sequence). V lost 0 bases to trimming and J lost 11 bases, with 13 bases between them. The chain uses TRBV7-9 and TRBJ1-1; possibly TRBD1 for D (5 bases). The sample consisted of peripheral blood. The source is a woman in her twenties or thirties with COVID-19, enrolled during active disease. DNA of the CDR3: TGTGCCAGCAGCTTAGCGGCGGACACCAATGCTTTCTTT. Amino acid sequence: CASSLAADTNAFF.